Following are 5 T cell receptor beta chains from one sample sequenced in a study of vaccination and CD4 T cells after COVID-19. Specified treatment: roughly 11-day PBMC culture with coronavirus spike peptide pools or control peptides (ViraFEST assay). Cultured CD4+ T-cell DNA underwent Oncomine TCR Beta short-read sequencing. TCRdb reprocessed the PCR reads via MiXCR and lists one record per CDR3 protein. The sample holds approximately 12,000 distinct CDR3 sequences, over 65% seen once. These TCRs are of unknown antigen specificity. The sequencing sample was made of CD4+ T cells from blood, cultured in vitro. The source of these receptors is a human donor who had recovered from COVID-19.

This chain links TRBV28 with TRBJ1-6; D remains ambiguous. CDR1 MDHEN and CDR2 SYDVKM come from the germline V gene. This CDR3 is 17 amino acids long. V lost 3 bases and J lost 0, with 12 bases in between. CDR3 sequence (DNA): TGTGCCAGCAGTTTCGGTAGGCTGAGCTCCTATAATTCACCCCTCCACTTT. It specifies CASSFGRLSSYNSPLHF.

This clonotype was recorded a few times. This rearrangement joins TRBV15 to TRBJ2-7, with 9 positions matching TRBD1. This CDR3 has 16 residues. Per the germline V gene, CDR1 is LNHNV and CDR2 is YYDKDF (reference sequence). V gave up 5 bases and J gave up 0 bases; unmatched junction bases: 8. CDR3 protein: CATSGRQGVSSYEQYF. The DNA for the CDR3 is TGTGCCACCAGCGGACGACAGGGGGTAAGCTCCTACGAGCAGTACTTC.

This clonotype has just a few counts. The rearrangement links TRBV21-1 to TRBJ2-3; no check of the table's D call, TRBD1, against the DNA was made. TRBV21-1 is a recognized pseudogene. The CDR3 covers 13 residues. This CDR3 is CASSRQGGDTQYF. CDR3 DNA sequence: TGTGCCAGCAGCAGACAGGGTGGAGATACGCAGTATTTT.

This clonotype was seen once. The chain carries TRBV7-2 and TRBJ1-5; 7 nucleotides agree with TRBD1. The CDR3 sequence is 13 residues long. CDR1 and CDR2 from the germline V gene are SGHTA and FQGNSA. V lost 2 bases and J lost 7; bases outside the gene matches: 2. This CDR3 is CASSLTGEQPQHF. DNA of the CDR3: TGTGCCAGCAGCTTAACAGGGGAACAGCCCCAGCATTTT.

This clonotype was counted a few times. This chain joins TRBV6-5 and TRBJ1-2; D remains ambiguous. CDR3 length: 13 amino acids. Per germline, CDR1 MNHEY and CDR2 SVGAGI. V was cut by 2 bases and J by 6 bases, with 10 bases left in between. CDR3 region: CASSYLGTNGYTF. The CDR3 coding sequence is TGTGCCAGCAGTTACCTAGGAACTAATGGCTACACCTTC.